Following are 18 T cell receptor beta chains from one sample sequenced in a study of siplizumab effects on memory and regulatory T cells. Data came from immunoSEQ multiplex PCR; TCRdb stores just in-frame clones and leaves some out. The sample holds about 110,000 clones; roughly 94% are singletons and the top ten take around 0.75%. The specimen was Tregs sorted from blood. The receptors come from a human donor in good health.

The V call is TRBV9, the J call TRBJ1-5; no clear D gene. CDR3 size: 13 residues. Per the germline V gene, CDR1 is SGDLS and CDR2 is YYNGEE. V was shortened by 3 bases and J by 4 bases, with 8 bases between the two germline ends. CDR3 loop: CASSDGRNQPQHF. The CDR3, as DNA: TGTGCCAGCAGCGACGGCAGAAATCAGCCCCAGCATTTT.

The rearrangement links TRBV6-5 to TRBJ2-7; 7 nucleotides line up with TRBD2. The germline CDR1 and CDR2 sequences are MNHEY and SVGAGI. V lost 2 bases and J lost 2; bases outside the gene matches: 3. The CDR3 covers 14 residues. The CDR3 nucleotides read TGTGCCAGCAGTTACAAGGCGGGAGCCTACGAGCAGTACTTC. Translating it yields CASSYKAGAYEQYF.

The rearrangement links TRBV10-3 to TRBJ1-6; a weak D match, TRBD1 (6 bases). Trimming took off 2 bases at V and 7 bases at J, with 9 bases between the two ends. CDR3 length equals 14 residues. Germline values: CDR1 ENHRY, CDR2 SYGVKD. Here the CDR3 DNA reads TGTGCCATCAGTGAGCGGCAGGGGAATTCACCCCTCCACTTT. This codes for CAISERQGNSPLHF.

This clone was seen once. The rearrangement joins TRBV5-1 to TRBJ2-6; tentatively, D is TRBD2 (6 bases). With 1 base removed from V and 0 bases from J, the gap between germline ends came to 14 bases. The CDR3 has 18 residues. Germline assignment: CDR1 SGHRS and CDR2 YFSETQ. This chain's CDR3 is CASSLLPAGTSGANVLTF. Written as DNA, the CDR3 is TGCGCCAGCAGCTTGTTGCCCGCGGGGACCTCTGGGGCCAACGTCCTGACTTTC.

The V gene is TRBV7-2, the J gene TRBJ2-2; no clear D. Germline CDR1 SGHTA, CDR2 FQGNSA. The ends were cut back, 1 base at V and 4 bases at J, with 7 bases in the middle. The CDR3 length is 14 residues. The CDR3 coding sequence is TGTGCCAGCAGCTTAGTACTGTTCACCGGGGAGCTGTTTTTT. Residues: CASSLVLFTGELFF.

The V call is TRBV5-1, the J call TRBJ2-7; D is unresolved. Germline V gene lookup returns CDR1 SGHRS and CDR2 YFSETQ. V shed 4 bases and J shed 4 bases, with 12 bases lying between them. This CDR3 contains 13 residues. The CDR3 protein is CASSDGVKYEQYF. The CDR3 bases are TGCGCCAGCAGCGATGGTGTTAAGTACGAGCAGTACTTC. Using reference TRBV5-1 and TRBJ2-7 for the parts outside the CDR3, the full variable domain is KAGVTQTPRYLIKTRGQQVTLSCSPISGHRSVSWYQQTPGQGLQFLFEYFSETQRNKGNFPGRFSGRQFSNSRSEMNVSTLELGDSALYLCASSDGVKYEQYFGPGTRLTVT.

V usage is TRBV11-2 and J usage is TRBJ1-2, with D possibly matching TRBD1 (5 bases). The germline V gene has CDR1 SGHAT and CDR2 FQNNGV. Trimming took off 4 bases at V and 8 bases at J, with 14 bases between the two ends. This CDR3 spans 13 amino acids. CDR3 protein: CASSSAGTIGYTF. The CDR3 DNA is TGTGCCAGCAGCTCCGCCGGGACGATCGGCTACACCTTC.

V and J are TRBV18 and TRBJ2-3, with D unclear. V gave up 4 bases and J gave up 6 bases, with 17 bases separating them. This CDR3 region has 15 residues. Germline V gene data show CDR1 as KGHSH and CDR2 as LQKENI. The CDR3 loop is CASSRFDSVMDTQYF. DNA for the CDR3: TGTGCCAGCTCACGCTTCGACTCTGTTATGGATACGCAGTATTTT. Using reference TRBV18 and TRBJ2-3 for the parts outside the CDR3, the full variable domain is NAGVMQNPRHLVRRRGQEARLRCSPMKGHSHVYWYRQLPEEGLKFMVYLQKENIIDESGMPKERFSAEFPKEGPSILRIQQVVRGDSAAYFCASSRFDSVMDTQYFGPGTRLTVL.

The genes are TRBV11-2 and TRBJ2-7; 9 nucleotides agree with TRBD2. V lost 5 bases, J lost 4 bases, and 6 bases stayed unmatched. This CDR3 has 14 residues. CDR1 is SGHAT, CDR2 FQNNGV, per germline. CDR3 sequence reads: CASSQGLANYEQYF. In DNA form, the CDR3 reads TGTGCCAGCAGCCAGGGACTAGCCAATTACGAGCAGTACTTC. Drawing the rest from reference TRBV11-2 and TRBJ2-7, the complete variable domain is EAGVAQSPRYKIIEKRQSVAFWCNPISGHATLYWYQQILGQGPKLLIQFQNNGVVDDSQLPKDRFSAERLKGVDSTLKIQPAKLEDSAVYLCASSQGLANYEQYFGPGTRLTVT.

For the CDR3, the DNA is TGTGCCAGCAGTTACGGTGTCAAGAGGACTGAAGCTTTCTTT. Amino acid sequence: CASSYGVKRTEAFF. The chain has TRBV6-5 and TRBJ1-1; D remains ambiguous. Per germline, CDR1 MNHEY and CDR2 SVGAGI. Trimming shortened V by 2 bases and J by 5 bases, and 12 bases separated the two germline ends. The CDR3 sequence is 14 residues long.

This clone is a singleton in its sample. The V call is TRBV7-3, the J call TRBJ2-1; tentative D call: TRBD2 (5 bases). The germline CDR1 and CDR2 sequences are SGHTA and FQGTGA. There are 13 residues in the CDR3. V lost 1 base, J lost 5 bases, and 6 bases lay in between. CDR3 nucleotide sequence: TGTGCCAGCAGCTTAAGAGGGAACAATGAGCAGTTCTTC. Its translation: CASSLRGNNEQFF.

The chain joins TRBV4-2 to TRBJ2-7; TRBD2 matches at 9 bases. J was trimmed by 0 bases and V by 1 base; bases with no gene match: 4. Germline loops: CDR1 LGHNA, CDR2 YNFKEQ. The CDR3 runs 16 residues. The CDR3 reads CASSQVRRGGSYEQYF. CDR3 nucleotides: TGTGCCAGCAGCCAAGTTCGGCGGGGGGGCTCCTACGAGCAGTACTTC.

The chain has TRBV5-1 and TRBJ1-2; a weak D match, TRBD1 (5 bases). CDR1 and CDR2 from the germline V gene are SGHRS and YFSETQ. The V end was cut by 3 bases, the J end by 4 bases, with 13 bases between. The CDR3 has 14 amino acids. The CDR3 nucleotides read TGCGCCAGCAGCTCCATGGGGGGTAGCTATGGCTACACCTTC. Translation gives CASSSMGGSYGYTF.

This chain links TRBV18 with TRBJ1-2; D is uncertain. Germline CDR1 KGHSH, CDR2 LQKENI. CDR3 size: 13 residues. Between the trimmed V and J ends, which lost 4 bases and 9 bases, there was a span of 15 bases. The CDR3 bases are TGTGCCAGCTCACGGGCACCTGAGTTAAGCTACACCTTC. Its translation is CASSRAPELSYTF.

In this sample, this clone turned up once. The V gene is TRBV11-2, the J gene TRBJ2-2; TRBD2 agrees at 8 bases. This CDR3 contains 16 residues. The V and J ends lost 5 bases and 4 bases, in that order; junction bases with no gene match: 9. The germline CDR1 and CDR2 sequences are SGHAT and FQNNGV. The CDR3 nucleotides are TGTGCCAGCAGCCCCCCGGGGGGGCCCATCACCGGGGAGCTGTTTTTT. Translating it yields CASSPPGGPITGELFF.

The V gene is TRBV5-1, the J gene TRBJ2-7, with 9 bases matching TRBD1. The CDR3 runs to 13 residues. Germline lookup yields CDR1 SGHRS and CDR2 YFSETQ. The V segment lost 8 bases and the J segment 4 bases; nucleotides outside the gene matches: 7. CDR3 residues: CASGTGSDYEQYF. The CDR3 coding sequence is TGCGCCAGTGGGACAGGGAGTGATTACGAGCAGTACTTC. Supplemented by reference TRBV5-1 and TRBJ2-7, the full variable domain reads KAGVTQTPRYLIKTRGQQVTLSCSPISGHRSVSWYQQTPGQGLQFLFEYFSETQRNKGNFPGRFSGRQFSNSRSEMNVSTLELGDSALYLCASGTGSDYEQYFGPGTRLTVT.

The V gene is TRBV7-2, the J gene TRBJ2-5; D is possibly TRBD1 or TRBD2 (5 bases each). Trimming pared 1 base from V and 4 bases from J, leaving 10 bases between. Per the germline V gene, CDR1 is SGHTA and CDR2 is FQGNSA. This CDR3 region has 14 residues. The CDR3 loop is CASSLVTGRETQYF. CDR3 nucleotide sequence: TGTGCCAGCAGCTTAGTGACGGGACGAGAGACCCAGTACTTC.

This chain links TRBV18 with TRBJ1-1; D may be TRBD1 (5 bases). Deletions cut 6 bases from V and 4 bases from J, with 12 bases between. Germline CDR1 KGHSH, CDR2 LQKENI. The CDR3 covers 13 residues. For the CDR3, the DNA is TGTGCCAGCTCGTTTTCGGGGACCACTGAAGCTTTCTTT. This encodes CASSFSGTTEAFF.